This TCR beta chain was sequenced during a study of metastatic and nonmetastatic thyroid tumors. Study background: For malignant and benign thyroid patients, tumor or nodule tissue and blood were the sources whose repertoires were compared. Findings and caveats of the study: As reported, TCR beta diversity in blood and tumor was significantly higher in malignant thyroid tumors than in benign nodules.

In the authors' workflow: Differences in CDR3 between clinicopathological groups were drawn on to build a classifier intended to discriminate distant-metastatic papillary thyroid cancer patients. TCRdb ran MiXCR on the PCR reads. In this record, the V and J calls reflect TCRdb's handling and not the investigators' own analysis. Of thousands of clones in the sample, around 35% were seen once. The CDR3 is 19 residues long. Germline CDR1 MNHNS, CDR2 SASEGT. Trimming took 5 bases from V and 2 from J; bases not matched to a gene: 16. About this clone: Its matching antigen is unknown.

Thyroid surgery was performed in patients who had received no treatment beforehand. The sequenced material came from adjacent normal tissue. The gene calls are TRBV6-1 and TRBJ1-5, with 9 bases lining up with TRBD1. The TCR sequence derives from a male donor with papillary thyroid cancer or a benign thyroid nodule (not recorded which). Some clones in this sample may be carry-over from other donors' samples. CDR3 residues: CASSQQGARGILGNQPQHF. As DNA, the CDR3 is TGTGCCAGCAGTCAACAGGGGGCCCGGGGGATATTGGGCAATCAGCCCCAGCATTTT.